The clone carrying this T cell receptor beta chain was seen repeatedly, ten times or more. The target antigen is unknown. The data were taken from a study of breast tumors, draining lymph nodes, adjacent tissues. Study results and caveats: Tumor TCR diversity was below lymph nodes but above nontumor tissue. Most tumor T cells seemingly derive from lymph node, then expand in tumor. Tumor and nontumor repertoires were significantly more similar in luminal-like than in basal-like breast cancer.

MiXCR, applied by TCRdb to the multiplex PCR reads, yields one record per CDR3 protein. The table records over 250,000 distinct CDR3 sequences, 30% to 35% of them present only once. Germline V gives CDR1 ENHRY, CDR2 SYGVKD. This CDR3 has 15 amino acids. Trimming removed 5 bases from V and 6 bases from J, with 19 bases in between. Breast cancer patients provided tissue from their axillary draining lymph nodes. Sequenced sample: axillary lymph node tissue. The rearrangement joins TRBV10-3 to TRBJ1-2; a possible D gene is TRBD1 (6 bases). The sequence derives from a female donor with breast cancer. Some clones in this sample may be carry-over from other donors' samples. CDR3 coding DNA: TGTGCCATCAGTTGGGAAGGGGGGGCGAGGAATGGCTACACCTTC. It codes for CAISWEGGARNGYTF.